This TCR beta chain comes out of a study of CD8+ T cells in alopecia areata. Study results and limitations: Tofacitinib delivered significant drops in scalp clonality and in expanded CD8+ clones among the top 100. Lesional scalp exceeded normal scalp in clonality, especially in alopecia totalis/universalis.

The authors extracted RNA and reverse transcribed it into cDNA as the sequencing template. Assay used: immunoSEQ multiplex PCR; TCRdb lists only in-frame clones, some missing. Among approximately 140,000 clones listed, about 88% were seen once. This sample's treatment: oral pan-JAK inhibitor, 5-10 mg twice daily. In alopecia areata patients, both lesional scalp punch biopsies and peripheral blood were collected. As concerns this clone: The antigen remains unidentified.

V lost 5 bases to trimming and J lost 0 bases, with 7 bases between them. Germline assignment: CDR1 SGHTA and CDR2 FQGTGA. CDR3 length: 14 residues. Sequencing was performed on CD8+ T cells sorted from blood, taken at week 4, from a patient treated with tofacitinib. V usage is TRBV7-3 and J usage is TRBJ2-2, with D possibly being TRBD1 (6 bases). The TCR was taken from a human donor with alopecia areata. CDR3 sequence reads: CASSGQSNTGELFF. The CDR3 nucleotides are TGTGCCAGCAGCGGACAGTCGAACACCGGGGAGCTGTTTTTT.